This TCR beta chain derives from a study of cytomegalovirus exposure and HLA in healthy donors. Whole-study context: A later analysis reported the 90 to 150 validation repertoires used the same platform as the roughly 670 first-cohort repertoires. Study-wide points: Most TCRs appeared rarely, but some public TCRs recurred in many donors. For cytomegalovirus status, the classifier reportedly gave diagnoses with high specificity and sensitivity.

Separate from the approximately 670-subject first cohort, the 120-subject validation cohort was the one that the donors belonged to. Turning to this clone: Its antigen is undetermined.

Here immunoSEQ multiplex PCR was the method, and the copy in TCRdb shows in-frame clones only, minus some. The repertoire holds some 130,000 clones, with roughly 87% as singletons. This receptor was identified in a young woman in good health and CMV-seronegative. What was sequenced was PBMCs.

The chain's CDR3 is CASRTAGAYEQYF. The CDR3 coding sequence is TGTGCCAGTAGGACAGCGGGGGCCTACGAGCAGTACTTC. This rearrangement joins TRBV19 to TRBJ2-7; 8 bases agree with TRBD2. Unmatched junction bases numbered 3, after V lost 6 bases and J lost 2 bases. Per germline, CDR1 LNHDA and CDR2 SQIVND (reference sequence). The length of the CDR3 is 13 residues.